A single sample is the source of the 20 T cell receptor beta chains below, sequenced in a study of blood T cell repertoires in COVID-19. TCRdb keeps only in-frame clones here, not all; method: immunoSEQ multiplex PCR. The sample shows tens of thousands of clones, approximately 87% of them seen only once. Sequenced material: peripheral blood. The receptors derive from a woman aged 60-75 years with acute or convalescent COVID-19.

CDR3 in DNA: TGCGCCAGCAGCTTGGATGGGACAGGGGTATCCCAACTGAATCTAAACTATGGCTACACCTTC. As protein: CASSLDGTGVSQLNLNYGYTF. The chain combines TRBV5-1 with TRBJ1-2; TRBD1 matches 10 bases. V lost 0 bases and J lost 2; bases outside the gene matches: 19. Looked up from germline, CDR1 is SGHRS and CDR2 is YFSETQ. This CDR3 has 21 amino acids.

This CDR3 is CASSSDRDSLYGYTF. The CDR3, as DNA: TGTGCCAGCAGCTCCGACCGGGACTCCCTGTATGGCTACACCTTC. This chain uses TRBV5-6 with TRBJ1-2; the D gene is possibly TRBD1 (5 bases). V was cut by 3 bases and J by 5 bases, with 17 bases left in between. Germline V CDR1 and CDR2: SGHDT, YYEEEE. The CDR3 has 15 amino acids.

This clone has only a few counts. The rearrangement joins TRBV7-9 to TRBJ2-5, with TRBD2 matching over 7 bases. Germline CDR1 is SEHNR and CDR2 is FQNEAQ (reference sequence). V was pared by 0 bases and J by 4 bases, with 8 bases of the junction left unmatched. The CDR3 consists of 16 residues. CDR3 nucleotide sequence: TGTGCCAGCAGCTTAGCGCTCTCGCGGGAGATAGAGACCCAGTACTTC. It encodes CASSLALSREIETQYF. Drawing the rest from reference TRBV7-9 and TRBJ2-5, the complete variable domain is DTGVSQNPRHKITKRGQNVTFRCDPISEHNRLYWYRQTLGQGPEFLTYFQNEAQLEKSRLLSDRFSAERPKGSFSTLEIQRTEQGDSAMYLCASSLALSREIETQYFGPGTRLLVL.

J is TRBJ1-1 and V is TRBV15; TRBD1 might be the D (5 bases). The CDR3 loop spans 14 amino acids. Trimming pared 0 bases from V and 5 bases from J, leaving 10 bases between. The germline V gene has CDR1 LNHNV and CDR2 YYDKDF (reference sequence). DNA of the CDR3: TGTGCCACCAGCAGAGATCGGGGGACGACTGAAGCTTTCTTT. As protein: CATSRDRGTTEAFF. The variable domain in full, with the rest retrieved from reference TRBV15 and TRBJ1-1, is DAMVIQNPRYQVTQFGKPVTLSCSQTLNHNVMYWYQQKSSQAPKLLFHYYDKDFNNEADTPDNFQSRRPNTSFCFLDIRSPGLGDTAMYLCATSRDRGTTEAFFGQGTRLTVV.

The CDR3 nucleotides are TGTGCCAGCAGTTCGGACAGGGGCGGCCATACGCAGTATTTT. This encodes CASSSDRGGHTQYF. This rearrangement joins TRBV6-1 to TRBJ2-3, with 9 bases identical to TRBD1. V was clipped by 5 bases and J by 7 bases; unmatched bases: 7. CDR3 length: 14 residues. Germline V gives CDR1 MNHNS, CDR2 SASEGT.

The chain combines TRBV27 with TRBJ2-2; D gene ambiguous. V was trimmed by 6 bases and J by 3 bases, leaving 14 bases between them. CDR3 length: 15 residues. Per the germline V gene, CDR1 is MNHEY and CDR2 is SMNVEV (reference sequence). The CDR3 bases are TGTGCCAGCAGACGACATTGGTCGGACACCGGGGAGCTGTTTTTT. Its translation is CASRRHWSDTGELFF.

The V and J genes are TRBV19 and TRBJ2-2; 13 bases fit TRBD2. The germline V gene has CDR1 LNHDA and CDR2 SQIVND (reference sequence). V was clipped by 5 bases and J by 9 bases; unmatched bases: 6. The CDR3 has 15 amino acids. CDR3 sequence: CASSSGLAGIRELFF. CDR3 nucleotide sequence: TGTGCCAGTAGTTCGGGACTAGCGGGAATCCGGGAGCTGTTTTTT. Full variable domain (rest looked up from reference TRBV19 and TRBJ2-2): DGGITQSPKYLFRKEGQNVTLSCEQNLNHDAMYWYRQDPGQGLRLIYYSQIVNDFQKGDIAEGYSVSREKKESFPLTVTSAQKNPTAFYLCASSSGLAGIRELFFGEGSRLTVL.

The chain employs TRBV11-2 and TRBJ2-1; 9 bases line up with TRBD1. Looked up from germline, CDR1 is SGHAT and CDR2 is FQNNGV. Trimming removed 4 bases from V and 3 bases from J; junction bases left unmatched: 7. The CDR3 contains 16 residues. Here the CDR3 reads CASSSNPGQGYNEQFF. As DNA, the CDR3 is TGTGCCAGCAGCTCAAATCCGGGACAGGGCTACAATGAGCAGTTCTTC.

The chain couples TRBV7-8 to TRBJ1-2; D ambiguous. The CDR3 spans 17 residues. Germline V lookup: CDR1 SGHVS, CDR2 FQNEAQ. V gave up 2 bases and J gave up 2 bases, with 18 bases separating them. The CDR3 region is CASSLTPTEGPNYGYTF. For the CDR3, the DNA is TGTGCCAGCAGCTTAACCCCCACTGAGGGCCCAAACTATGGCTACACCTTC.

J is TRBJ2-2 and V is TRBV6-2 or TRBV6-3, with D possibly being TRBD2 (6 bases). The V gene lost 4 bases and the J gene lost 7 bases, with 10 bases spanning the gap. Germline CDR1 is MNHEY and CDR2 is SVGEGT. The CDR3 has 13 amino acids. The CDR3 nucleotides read TGTGCCAGCAGTTCCGCGACTAGCGGGGAGCTGTTTTTT. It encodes CASSSATSGELFF.

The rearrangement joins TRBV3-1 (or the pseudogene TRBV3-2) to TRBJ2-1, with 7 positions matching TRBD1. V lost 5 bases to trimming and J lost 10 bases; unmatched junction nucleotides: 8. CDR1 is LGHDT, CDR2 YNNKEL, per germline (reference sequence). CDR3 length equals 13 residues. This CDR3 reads CASSDTGVREQFF. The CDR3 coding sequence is TGTGCCAGCAGCGATACAGGGGTTAGGGAGCAGTTCTTC.

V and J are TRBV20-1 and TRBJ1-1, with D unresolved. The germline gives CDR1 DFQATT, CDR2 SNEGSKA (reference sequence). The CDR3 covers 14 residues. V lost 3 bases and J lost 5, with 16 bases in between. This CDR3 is CSASFPGGRTEAFF. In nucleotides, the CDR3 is TGCAGTGCTAGTTTTCCGGGAGGGCGGACTGAAGCTTTCTTT.

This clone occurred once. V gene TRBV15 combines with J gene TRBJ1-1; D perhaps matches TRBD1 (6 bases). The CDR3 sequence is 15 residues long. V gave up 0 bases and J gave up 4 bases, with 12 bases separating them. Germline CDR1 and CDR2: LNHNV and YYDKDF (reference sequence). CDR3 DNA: TGTGCCACCAGCAGAGATCTGGCAGGGGCCACTGAAGCTTTCTTT. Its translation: CATSRDLAGATEAFF.

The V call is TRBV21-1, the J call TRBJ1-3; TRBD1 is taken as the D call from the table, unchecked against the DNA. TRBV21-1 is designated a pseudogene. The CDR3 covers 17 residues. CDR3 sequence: CASSPPGQGGSGNTIYF. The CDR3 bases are TGTGCCAGCAGCCCTCCGGGACAGGGCGGCTCTGGAAACACCATATATTTT.

The CDR3 spells CASGSKGAPEDPLHF. The CDR3 DNA reads TGTGCCAGCGGATCGAAGGGGGCTCCCGAAGACCCCCTCCACTTT. The chain links TRBV2 to TRBJ1-6; TRBD1 agrees at 7 bases. Germline V gene lookup returns CDR1 SNHLY and CDR2 FYNNEI. The J segment lost 13 bases and the V segment lost 8 bases, leaving 17 bases of the junction unmatched. CDR3 length equals 15 residues.

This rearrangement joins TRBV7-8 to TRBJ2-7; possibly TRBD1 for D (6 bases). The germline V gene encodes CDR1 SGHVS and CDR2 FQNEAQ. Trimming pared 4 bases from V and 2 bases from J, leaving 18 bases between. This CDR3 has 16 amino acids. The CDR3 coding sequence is TGTGCCAGCAGCTGGAGACGGCAGGGGAGTGCCTACGAGCAGTACGTC. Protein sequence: CASSWRRQGSAYEQYV.

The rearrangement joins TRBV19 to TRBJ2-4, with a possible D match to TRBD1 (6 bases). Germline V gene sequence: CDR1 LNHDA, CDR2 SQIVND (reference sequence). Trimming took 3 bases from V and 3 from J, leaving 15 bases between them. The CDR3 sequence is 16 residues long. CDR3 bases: TGTGCCAGTAGTATCCTCATGACAGGTGACAAAAACATTCAGTACTTC. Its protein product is CASSILMTGDKNIQYF.

DNA of the CDR3: TGTGCCAGCAGCGTAGTTTTCAGGACAGGTGTGAACACTGAAGCTTTCTTT. It translates to CASSVVFRTGVNTEAFF. The chain uses TRBV9 and TRBJ1-1; 7 bases agree with TRBD1. This CDR3 has 17 residues. The trim removed 0 bases at V and 0 bases at J, leaving 8 bases unmatched. Germline loops: CDR1 SGDLS, CDR2 YYNGEE.

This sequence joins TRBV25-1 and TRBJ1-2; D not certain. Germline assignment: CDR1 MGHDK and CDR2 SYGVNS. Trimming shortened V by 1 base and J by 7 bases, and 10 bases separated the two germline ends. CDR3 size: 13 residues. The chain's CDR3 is CASSEFGGFGYTF. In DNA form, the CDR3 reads TGTGCCAGCAGTGAATTCGGAGGGTTTGGCTACACCTTC.

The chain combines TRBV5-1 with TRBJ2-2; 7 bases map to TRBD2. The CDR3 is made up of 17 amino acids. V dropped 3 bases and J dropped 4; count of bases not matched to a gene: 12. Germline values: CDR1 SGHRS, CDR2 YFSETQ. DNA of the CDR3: TGCGCCAGCAGCTCGACTGCGGGACTAACAGGCACCGGGGAGCTGTTTTTT. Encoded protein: CASSSTAGLTGTGELFF.